Detailed here is one T cell receptor (beta chain). This entry comes from a study of T cells in Graves' hyperthyroidism and ophthalmopathy. Template material for amplifying TCR beta CDR3 regions consisted of RNA transcripts. RT-PCR in the first round (using the HTBI primer set) targeted the TCR CDR3. TCRdb re-analysed the multiplex PCR reads in MiXCR, keeping a single row per CDR3 protein. The sample records 490,000 or so distinct CDR3 sequences, 46% being singletons. The CDR3 is 12 residues long. Germline-derived CDR1 and CDR2 are LNHDA and SQIVND (reference sequence). Trimming took off 9 bases at V and 10 bases at J, with 13 bases between the two ends.

The receptor's source is an adult woman with Graves' disease, either hyperthyroidism or ophthalmopathy (not recorded which). The rearrangement links TRBV19 to TRBJ1-6, with D unclear. The specimen was peripheral blood or thyroid tissue (not recorded which). The CDR3 is CASDLGNSPLHF. CDR3 nucleotides: TGTGCCAGCGACCTGGGGAACTCACCCCTCCACTTT.